This TCR beta chain stems from a study of CD8 T cells in ankylosing spondylitis. General study results and limits: Certain motif variants had earlier been reported in reactive arthritis synovial fluid and blood. It was reported that disease-linked clones were significantly enriched in matched ankylosing spondylitis synovial fluid.

TCR beta libraries were made by quantitative 5'-RACE with molecular barcodes. TCRdb reanalysed the 5' RACE reads using MiXCR and keeps one entry per CDR3 protein. The data show 10,000 or so distinct CDR3 sequences, 6% seen once. This clonotype was found a few times. Its matching antigen is unknown. The sequence came from a female donor with ankylosing spondylitis or in good health (not recorded which). The sequencing input was blood, either unsorted or a sorted T cell fraction (not recorded which).

The CDR3 DNA sequence: TGTGCCAGCAGCGTAGCGGGAGGAGCCTCAGATACGCAGTATTTT. Translation: CASSVAGGASDTQYF. The chain couples TRBV9 to TRBJ2-3, with 7 nucleotides matching TRBD2. Trimming cost V 0 bases and J 4 bases; bases outside gene matches: 5. The CDR3 covers 15 residues. Germline values: CDR1 SGDLS, CDR2 YYNGEE.